Sequencing of this T cell receptor beta chain was carried out in a study of cytomegalovirus exposure and HLA in healthy donors. The CDR3 sequence is 14 residues long. Germline V gene data show CDR1 as SEHNR and CDR2 as FQNEAQ (reference sequence). V was pared by 1 base and J by 4 bases, with 3 bases of the junction left unmatched. Study-level findings and limits: As confirmed in vitro, a few CMV-associated chains were specific for CMV antigens. Presence/absence comparisons presumed near-even sequencing depth among donors.

Amplification used 60 Vbeta primers and 13 Jbeta primers. The authors' processing: It was a later analysis that counted about 80 million unique TCR beta chains, of which roughly 11 million were shared. Clones were read by immunoSEQ multiplex PCR, and TCRdb kept only the in-frame ones, dropping some. V and J calls and clone size are those listed in that table; D and trimming were worked out from the DNA. The sample has some 160,000 clones; approximately 80% are singletons. As for this clone: The target antigen is unknown.

This receptor was identified in a woman aged 40 to 50 in good health and CMV-seronegative. V usage is TRBV7-9 and J usage is TRBJ1-1, with 7 nucleotides matching TRBD1. The sample taken for sequencing was PBMCs. As DNA, the CDR3 is TGTGCCAGCAGCTTAGTGACAGGGATCACTGAAGCTTTCTTT. Its translation is CASSLVTGITEAFF. Looking up the rest from reference TRBV7-9 and TRBJ1-1 gives the full variable domain: DTGVSQNPRHKITKRGQNVTFRCDPISEHNRLYWYRQTLGQGPEFLTYFQNEAQLEKSRLLSDRFSAERPKGSFSTLEIQRTEQGDSAMYLCASSLVTGITEAFFGQGTRLTVV.